Following are 10 T cell receptor beta chains from one sample sequenced in a study of blood T cell repertoires in COVID-19. The data were produced by immunoSEQ multiplex PCR, yet TCRdb's version contains in-frame clones alone and is incomplete. This table has approximately 45,000 clones, roughly 88% appearing once. Sequenced material: peripheral blood. These receptors were obtained from a human donor in a cohort sampled during active COVID-19.

The rearrangement uses TRBV28 and TRBJ2-5, with a weak D call TRBD1 (6 bases). This CDR3 has 15 residues. CDR1 is MDHEN, CDR2 SYDVKM, per germline. Trimming shortened V by 4 bases and J by 4 bases, and 16 bases separated the two germline ends. In nucleotides, the CDR3 is TGTGCCAGCAGTTCCCGGGTAGTGGGGGCAGAGACCCAGTACTTC. Amino acid sequence: CASSSRVVGAETQYF.

This clone has just one count. The genes are TRBV6-6 and TRBJ2-7, with a possible D match to TRBD2 (6 bases). The germline V gene encodes CDR1 MNHNY and CDR2 SVGAGI (reference sequence). The CDR3 sequence is 14 residues long. V was cut by 4 bases and J by 6 bases, with 16 bases left in between. This CDR3 is CASSLTGDQSEQYF. As DNA, the CDR3 is TGTGCCAGCAGTTTGACGGGGGACCAGTCCGAGCAGTACTTC.

This sequence joins TRBV5-1 and TRBJ2-7; D remains ambiguous. From germline, CDR1 is SGHRS and CDR2 YFSETQ. This CDR3 has 14 amino acids. V lost 0 bases, J lost 3 bases, and 10 bases lay in between. In nucleotides, the CDR3 is TGCGCCAGCAGCTTGGGAGACTTCAACTACGAGCAGTACTTC. Protein: CASSLGDFNYEQYF.

The chain has TRBV3-1 (or the pseudogene TRBV3-2) and TRBJ2-1, with a possible D match to TRBD2 (6 bases). The germline CDR1 and CDR2 sequences are LGHDT and YNNKEL (reference sequence). The ends were cut back, 8 bases at V and 7 bases at J, with 18 bases in the middle. The CDR3 length is 14 residues. The CDR3 region is CASPRLGRVNEQFF. The CDR3 DNA reads as TGTGCCAGCCCCAGGCTCGGGAGAGTGAATGAGCAGTTCTTC.

The V and J genes are TRBV3-1 (or the pseudogene TRBV3-2) and TRBJ2-5; D not certain. CDR3 size: 14 residues. CDR1 and CDR2 from the germline V gene are LGHDT and YNNKEL (reference sequence). V shed 1 base and J shed 4 bases, with 10 bases lying between them. The CDR3 protein is CASSQGSNRETQYF. The CDR3 DNA reads as TGTGCCAGCAGCCAAGGTTCGAATAGAGAGACCCAGTACTTC.

This chain connects TRBV5-1 to TRBJ2-7; TRBD1 aligns across 7 bases. Germline V gives CDR1 SGHRS, CDR2 YFSETQ. The CDR3 totals 15 residues. Trimming at V came to 1 base and at J to 0 bases, leaving 4 bases not matched to a gene. CDR3 loop: CASSLRTGDSYEQYF. Written as DNA, the CDR3 is TGCGCCAGCAGCTTGCGGACAGGCGACTCCTACGAGCAGTACTTC.

The gene calls are TRBV6-2 or TRBV6-3 and TRBJ1-1, with 8 positions matching TRBD1. V lost 0 bases to trimming and J lost 4 bases; unmatched junction nucleotides: 10. CDR1 and CDR2 from the germline V gene are MNHEY and SVGEGT. The CDR3 has 17 amino acids. The CDR3 spells CASSYSLPTGVVTEAFF. DNA of the CDR3: TGTGCCAGCAGTTACTCGCTCCCGACAGGGGTCGTCACTGAAGCTTTCTTT.

The chain carries TRBV6-6 and TRBJ2-7, with 9 bases aligning to TRBD1. V shed 2 bases and J 3 bases; nucleotides not matched to a gene: 2. The CDR3 covers 14 residues. Germline V lookup: CDR1 MNHNY, CDR2 SVGAGI (reference sequence). CDR3 loop: CASSYGGQGYEQYF. As DNA, the CDR3 is TGTGCCAGCAGTTACGGGGGACAGGGCTACGAGCAGTACTTC.

V and J are TRBV5-1 and TRBJ1-2, with 8 bases aligning to TRBD1. The germline V gene has CDR1 SGHRS and CDR2 YFSETQ. The CDR3 sequence is 13 residues long. The ends lost 6 bases at V and 6 bases at J; junction bases unmatched: 7. The CDR3 region is CASTRTGGHGYTF. The CDR3 DNA sequence: TGCGCCAGCACCCGAACAGGGGGGCATGGCTACACCTTC. Using reference TRBV5-1 and TRBJ1-2 for the parts outside the CDR3, the full variable domain is KAGVTQTPRYLIKTRGQQVTLSCSPISGHRSVSWYQQTPGQGLQFLFEYFSETQRNKGNFPGRFSGRQFSNSRSEMNVSTLELGDSALYLCASTRTGGHGYTFGSGTRLTVV.

The chain couples TRBV19 to TRBJ1-1; a possible D gene is TRBD1 (6 bases). CDR1 LNHDA and CDR2 SQIVND come from the germline V gene (reference sequence). This CDR3 comprises 14 residues. The V gene lost 6 bases and the J gene lost 1 base, with 12 bases spanning the gap. The CDR3 spells CASSQEGQNTEAFF. DNA for the CDR3: TGTGCCAGTAGCCAAGAGGGACAGAACACTGAAGCTTTCTTT. Drawing the rest from reference TRBV19 and TRBJ1-1, the complete variable domain is DGGITQSPKYLFRKEGQNVTLSCEQNLNHDAMYWYRQDPGQGLRLIYYSQIVNDFQKGDIAEGYSVSREKKESFPLTVTSAQKNPTAFYLCASSQEGQNTEAFFGQGTRLTVV.